This T cell receptor beta chain was obtained from a study of T cell responses to AZD1222 COVID-19 vaccine. CDR3 length: 12 residues. V was trimmed by 5 bases and J by 1 base, leaving 7 bases between them. The V gene's germline CDR1 is GTSNPN and CDR2 SVGIG (reference sequence). Sequencing was performed with immunoSEQ multiplex PCR; in TCRdb, only in-frame clones are kept and a portion is missing. Of around 67,000 clones in the sample, 84% were seen once. V usage is TRBV30 and J usage is TRBJ2-3; D ambiguous. The receptor's source is an adult in good health. The starting material was peripheral blood, obtained on day 0 of AZD1222 vaccination. This CDR3 reads CAWGVGTDTQYF. The DNA for the CDR3 is TGTGCCTGGGGAGTGGGCACAGATACGCAGTATTTT.